The TCR beta chain described here comes from a study of response to subunit inactivated influenza vaccine. General observations from the study: Authors suggested each seasonal influenza vaccination recruits few new T cells.

In the case of this clonotype: Its antigen is still unknown.

Germline-derived CDR1 and CDR2 are LGHNT and FRNRAP. With 6 bases removed from V and 2 bases from J, the gap between germline ends came to 13 bases. The CDR3 is 15 residues long. TCRdb analysed the RT-PCR reads with MiXCR anew, one entry per CDR3 protein. Of 530,000 or so distinct CDR3 sequences detected, approximately 10% appear once; the ten largest clones hold 9.5% to 13%. The genes are TRBV12-5 and TRBJ2-2; no definite D call. The sequence was obtained from a man in his forties or fifties who received an inactivated influenza vaccine. The sample was PBMCs from blood, taken on the day of vaccination. The CDR3: CASGFGTYNTGELFF. Written as DNA, the CDR3 is TGTGCTAGTGGGTTTGGTACTTATAACACCGGGGAGCTGTTTTTT.